Below, 5 T cell receptor beta chains from the same sample are listed, as sequenced in a study of shared clonotypes between healthy human individuals. Repertoires were generated with immunoSEQ multiplex PCR, while TCRdb's copy carries only in-frame clones and drops some. The data contain roughly 2.2 million clones, just under 95% of them singletons. The specimen sequenced was naive CD4+ T cells from PBMCs. Subset here: CD45RA+ positively selected. The source is a man aged 18-30 years in good health. Some clones in this sample may be carry-over from other donors' samples.

The chain uses TRBV5-8 and TRBJ1-2, with no clear D. CDR3 length: 14 amino acids. Germline lookup yields CDR1 SGHTS and CDR2 YDEGEE. Trimming left V 0 bases short and J 4 bases short, with 10 bases between. CDR3: CASSLVRRFYGYTF. CDR3 nucleotide sequence: TGTGCCAGCAGCTTGGTACGGCGTTTCTATGGCTACACCTTC.

This chain uses TRBV19 with TRBJ2-3; D is undetermined. Germline V CDR1 and CDR2: LNHDA, SQIVND (reference sequence). Trimming shortened V by 6 bases and J by 4 bases, and 5 bases separated the two germline ends. CDR3 length equals 11 residues. This CDR3 is CASSKADTQYF. For the CDR3, the DNA is TGTGCCAGTAGCAAGGCAGATACGCAGTATTTT. Full variable domain (rest looked up from reference TRBV19 and TRBJ2-3): DGGITQSPKYLFRKEGQNVTLSCEQNLNHDAMYWYRQDPGQGLRLIYYSQIVNDFQKGDIAEGYSVSREKKESFPLTVTSAQKNPTAFYLCASSKADTQYFGPGTRLTVL.

The chain recombines TRBV14 with TRBJ2-1; D uncertain. The CDR3 runs to 15 residues. Trimming took 1 base from V and 0 from J, leaving 7 bases between them. Germline CDR1 is SGHDN and CDR2 is FVKESK. The CDR3 coding sequence is TGTGCCAGCAGCCAAGGGCCTCCCTCCTACAATGAGCAGTTCTTC. Residues: CASSQGPPSYNEQFF.

A remark on this clone: At the DNA level, this CDR3 is encoded by other sequences in the same sample as well. The chain joins TRBV28 to TRBJ2-7; TRBD1 aligns across 8 bases. The CDR3 is 13 amino acids. Germline V gene data show CDR1 as MDHEN and CDR2 as SYDVKM. The ends lost 2 bases at V and 6 bases at J; junction bases unmatched: 3. CDR3 sequence: CASSLGQGGEQYF. CDR3 sequence (DNA): TGTGCCAGCAGTTTAGGACAGGGAGGCGAGCAGTACTTC.

The chain employs TRBV28 and TRBJ1-1; D gene ambiguous. This CDR3 spans 12 amino acids. Germline-derived CDR1 and CDR2 are MDHEN and SYDVKM. V was clipped by 1 base and J by 7 bases, with 7 bases between them. The CDR3 sequence: CASSLYTVEAFF. In DNA form, the CDR3 reads TGTGCCAGCAGTTTATATACGGTTGAAGCTTTCTTT.